This paragraph covers one T cell receptor beta chain sequence. Its antigen is currently not known. No base quality information exists; no much larger clone differs at one position. TCRdb shows the sequencer as Illumina HiSeq 1500. In-frame beta chains were kept once TCRdb had trimmed the public reads at Q25 with fastp and called clones with MiXCR. Entries that share a CDR3 protein sequence are merged under the most common genes and DNA. Here the sample has just over 450,000 distinct CDR3 sequences; roughly 42% occur a single time. About 45% of the sample lies in the top ten. This record comes from a study of T cell repertoires in cytomegalovirus infection (dated by TCRdb to between 2019 and 2020). Regarding the complete study: Peptide stimulations targeted recently identified HLA-C-restricted CMV epitopes, whose presentation resists viral immunomodulation, together with well-studied HLA-B-restricted epitopes. Because public TCR beta signatures pointed to carriage of CMV infection together with the matching HLA type, the HLA type of each donor mattered for the analysis. Study-level results and caveats: In both this cohort and an independent cohort of 352 donors, the cumulative frequency of public TCR beta family members distinguished carriers of CMV infection plus the relevant HLA type. The ex vivo response was dominated by HLA-C-restricted CMV-specific TCR beta clonotypes, which also provided the single most frequent clonotype in two of eight donors.

The germline V gene encodes CDR1 DFQATT and CDR2 SNEGSKA (reference sequence). The CDR3 has 12 amino acids, counting the end cysteine and phenylalanine. The kept DNA is CDR3 alone, 36 bases in frame from the first base. V drops 6 bases and J drops 0 bases, leaving 6 bases in between. The sample's treatment or condition label is to be understood as: in vitro stimulation with specific CMV peptide epitopes to enrich CMV-specific T cells. The chain is assembled from TRBV20-1 and TRBJ1-5; no D gene is confidently identified. This material consisted of cultured PBMCs, taken from culture after CMV antigen stimulation. This receptor was taken from a human donor in good health (CMV status not recorded). Some clones in this sample may be carry-over from other donors' samples. CDR3 region: CSAEYSNQPQHF. The DNA sequence reads TGCAGTGCGGAGTATAGCAATCAGCCCCAGCATTTT.